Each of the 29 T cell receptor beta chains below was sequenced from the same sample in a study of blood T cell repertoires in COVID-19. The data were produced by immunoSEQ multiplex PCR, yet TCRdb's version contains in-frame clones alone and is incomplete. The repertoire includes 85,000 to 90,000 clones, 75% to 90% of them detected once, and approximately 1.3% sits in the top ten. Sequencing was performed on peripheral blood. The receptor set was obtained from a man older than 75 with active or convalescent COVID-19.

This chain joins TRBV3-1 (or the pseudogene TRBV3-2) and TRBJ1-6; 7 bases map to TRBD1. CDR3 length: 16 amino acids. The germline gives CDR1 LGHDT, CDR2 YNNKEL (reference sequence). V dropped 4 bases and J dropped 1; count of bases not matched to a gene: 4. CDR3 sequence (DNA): TGTGCCAGCAGCCGACAGGGAAGTTCCTATAATTCACCCCTCCACTTT. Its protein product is CASSRQGSSYNSPLHF.

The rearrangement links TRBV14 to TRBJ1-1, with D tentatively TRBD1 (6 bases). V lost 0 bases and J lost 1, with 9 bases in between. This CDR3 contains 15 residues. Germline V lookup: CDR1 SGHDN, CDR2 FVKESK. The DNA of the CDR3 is TGTGCCAGCAGCCAAGATGACAGGCCGAACACTGAAGCTTTCTTT. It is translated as CASSQDDRPNTEAFF.

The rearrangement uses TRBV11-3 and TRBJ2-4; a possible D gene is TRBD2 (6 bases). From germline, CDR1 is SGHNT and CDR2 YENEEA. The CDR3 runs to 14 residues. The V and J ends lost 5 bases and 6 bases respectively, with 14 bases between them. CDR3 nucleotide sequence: TGTGCCAGCAGCGGCCCGGGGGTTGGAAACATTCAGTACTTC. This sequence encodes CASSGPGVGNIQYF.

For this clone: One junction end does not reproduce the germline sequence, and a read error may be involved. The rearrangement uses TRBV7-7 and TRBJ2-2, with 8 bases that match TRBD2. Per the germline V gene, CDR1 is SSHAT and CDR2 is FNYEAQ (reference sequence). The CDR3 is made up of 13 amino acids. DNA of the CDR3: TGTGCTAGCAGGAATGCGGGAGGCGGGGAGCTGTTTTTT. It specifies CASRNAGGGELFF.

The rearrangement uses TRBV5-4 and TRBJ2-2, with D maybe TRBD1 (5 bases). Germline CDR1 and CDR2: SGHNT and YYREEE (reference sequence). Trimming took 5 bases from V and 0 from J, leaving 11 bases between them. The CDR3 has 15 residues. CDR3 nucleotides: TGTGCCAGCAGTACTGGGGCGGCGAACACCGGGGAGCTGTTTTTT. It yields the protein CASSTGAANTGELFF.

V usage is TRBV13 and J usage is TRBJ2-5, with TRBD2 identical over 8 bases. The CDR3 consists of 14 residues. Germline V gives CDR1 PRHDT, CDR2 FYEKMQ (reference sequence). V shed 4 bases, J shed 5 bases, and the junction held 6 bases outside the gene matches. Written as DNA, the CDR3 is TGTGCCAGCAGCTCGGGGGGGCCTCAGGAGACCCAGTACTTC. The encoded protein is CASSSGGPQETQYF.

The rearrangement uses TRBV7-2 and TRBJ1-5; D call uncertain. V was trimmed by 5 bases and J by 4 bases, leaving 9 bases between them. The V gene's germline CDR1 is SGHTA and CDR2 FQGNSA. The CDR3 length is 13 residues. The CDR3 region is CASSTEQNQPQHF. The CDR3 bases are TGTGCCAGCAGCACAGAGCAGAATCAGCCCCAGCATTTT.

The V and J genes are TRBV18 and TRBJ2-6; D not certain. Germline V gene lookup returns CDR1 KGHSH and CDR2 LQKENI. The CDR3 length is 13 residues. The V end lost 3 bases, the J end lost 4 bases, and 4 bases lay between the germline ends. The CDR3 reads CASSPSGANVLTF. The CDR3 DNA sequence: TGTGCCAGCTCACCCTCGGGGGCCAACGTCCTGACTTTC.

The CDR3 DNA reads as TGTGCCAGCAGCTTAGATCTAGGGGCGGAGCTGTTTTTT. It encodes CASSLDLGAELFF. The V and J genes are TRBV11-3 and TRBJ2-2; TRBD1 might be the D (5 bases). This CDR3 comprises 13 residues. Germline V CDR1 and CDR2: SGHNT, YENEEA. Between the trimmed V and J ends, which lost 0 bases and 10 bases, there was a span of 9 bases.

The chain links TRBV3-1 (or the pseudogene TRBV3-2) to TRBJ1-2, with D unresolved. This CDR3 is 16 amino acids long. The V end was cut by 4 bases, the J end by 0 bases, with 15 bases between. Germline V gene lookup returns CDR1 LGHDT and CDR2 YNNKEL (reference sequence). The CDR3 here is CASSPLGRGTNYGYTF. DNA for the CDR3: TGTGCCAGCAGCCCTCTTGGCCGGGGAACTAACTATGGCTACACCTTC.

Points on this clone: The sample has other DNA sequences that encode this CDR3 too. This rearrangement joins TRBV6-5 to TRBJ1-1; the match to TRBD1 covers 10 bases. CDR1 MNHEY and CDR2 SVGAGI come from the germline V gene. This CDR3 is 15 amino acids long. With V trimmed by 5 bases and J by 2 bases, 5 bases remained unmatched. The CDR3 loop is CASSPRDRGNTEAFF. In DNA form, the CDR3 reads TGTGCCAGCAGTCCCCGGGACAGGGGAAACACTGAAGCTTTCTTT.

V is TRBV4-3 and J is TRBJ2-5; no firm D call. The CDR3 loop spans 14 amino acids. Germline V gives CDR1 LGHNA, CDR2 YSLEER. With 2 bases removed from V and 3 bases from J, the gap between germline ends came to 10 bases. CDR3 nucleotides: TGCGCCAGCAGCCAAACCGCGGTCGAAGAGACCCAGTACTTC. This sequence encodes CASSQTAVEETQYF.

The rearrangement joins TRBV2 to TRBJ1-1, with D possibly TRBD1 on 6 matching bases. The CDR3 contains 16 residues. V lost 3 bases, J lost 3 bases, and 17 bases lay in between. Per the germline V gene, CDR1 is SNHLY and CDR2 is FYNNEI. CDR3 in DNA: TGTGCCAGCAGTGATCGTCAGGGGAGTGTGTACACTGAAGCTTTCTTT. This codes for CASSDRQGSVYTEAFF.

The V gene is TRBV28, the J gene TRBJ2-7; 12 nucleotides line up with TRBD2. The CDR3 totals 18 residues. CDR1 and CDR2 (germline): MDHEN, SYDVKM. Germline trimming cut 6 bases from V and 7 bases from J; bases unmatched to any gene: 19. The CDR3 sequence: CASSVRLAGDRELSEQYF. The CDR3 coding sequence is TGTGCCAGCAGCGTCAGACTAGCGGGAGATCGAGAACTATCGGAGCAGTACTTC.

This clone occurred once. Written as DNA, the CDR3 is TGCAGCGCGGCCTCAGGGGGCCGGGGCTACACCTTC. It is translated as CSAASGGRGYTF. The rearrangement uses TRBV29-1 and TRBJ1-2; TRBD1 matches 8 bases. V lost 7 bases to trimming and J lost 8 bases; unmatched junction nucleotides: 9. The germline V gene has CDR1 SQVTM and CDR2 ANQGSEA. This CDR3 is built from 12 residues.

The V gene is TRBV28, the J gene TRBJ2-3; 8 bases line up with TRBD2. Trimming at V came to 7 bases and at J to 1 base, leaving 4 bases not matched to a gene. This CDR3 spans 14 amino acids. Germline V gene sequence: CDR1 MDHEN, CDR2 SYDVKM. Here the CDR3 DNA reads TGTGCCAGCACCCTAGCGGGTCGCACAGATACGCAGTATTTT. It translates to CASTLAGRTDTQYF.

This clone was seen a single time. CDR3 bases: TGTGCCAGCAGCGTTTCCCCGGCTAGCGGGCTCACAGATACGCAGTATTTT. Its translation: CASSVSPASGLTDTQYF. V usage is TRBV9 and J usage is TRBJ2-3, with TRBD2 matching 8 bases. V gave up 2 bases and J gave up 2 bases; unmatched junction bases: 10. The CDR3 has 17 residues. From germline, CDR1 is SGDLS and CDR2 YYNGEE.

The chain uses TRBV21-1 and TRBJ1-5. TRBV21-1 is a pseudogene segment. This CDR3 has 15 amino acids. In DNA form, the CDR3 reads TGTGCCAGCTTCAAGGCGGCACCGAGCAATCAGCCCCAGCATTTT. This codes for CASFKAAPSNQPQHF.

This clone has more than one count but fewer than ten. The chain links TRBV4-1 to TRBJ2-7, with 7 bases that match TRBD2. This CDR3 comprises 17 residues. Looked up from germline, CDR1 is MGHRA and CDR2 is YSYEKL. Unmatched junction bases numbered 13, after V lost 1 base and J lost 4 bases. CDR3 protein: CASSQGRVGRVNYEQYF. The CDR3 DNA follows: TGCGCCAGCAGCCAAGGACGGGTAGGGAGGGTTAATTACGAGCAGTACTTC.

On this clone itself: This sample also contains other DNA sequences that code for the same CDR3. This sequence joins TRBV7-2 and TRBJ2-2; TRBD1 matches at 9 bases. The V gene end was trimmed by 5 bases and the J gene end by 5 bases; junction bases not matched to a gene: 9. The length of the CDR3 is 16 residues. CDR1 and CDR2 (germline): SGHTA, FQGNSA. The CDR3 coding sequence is TGTGCCAGCAGCCTTAGGGGACAGGGTGGGACCGGGGAGCTGTTTTTT. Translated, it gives CASSLRGQGGTGELFF.

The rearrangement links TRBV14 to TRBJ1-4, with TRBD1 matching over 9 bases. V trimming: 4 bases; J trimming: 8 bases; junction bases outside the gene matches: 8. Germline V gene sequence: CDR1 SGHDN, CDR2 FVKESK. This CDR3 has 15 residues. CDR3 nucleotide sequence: TGTGCCAGCAGCCTCGGGACAGGGCGACACGAAAAACTGTTTTTT. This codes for CASSLGTGRHEKLFF.

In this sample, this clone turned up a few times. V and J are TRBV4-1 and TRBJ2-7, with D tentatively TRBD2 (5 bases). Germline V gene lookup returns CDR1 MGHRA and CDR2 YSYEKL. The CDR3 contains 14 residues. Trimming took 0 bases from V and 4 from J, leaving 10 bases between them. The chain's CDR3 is CASSQEADWYEQYF. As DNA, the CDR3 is TGCGCCAGCAGCCAAGAGGCGGACTGGTACGAGCAGTACTTC.

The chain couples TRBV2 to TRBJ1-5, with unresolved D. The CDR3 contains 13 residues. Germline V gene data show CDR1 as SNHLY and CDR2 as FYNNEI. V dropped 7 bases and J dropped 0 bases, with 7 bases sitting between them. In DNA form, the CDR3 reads TGTGCCAGCAACGGAGGTAGCAATCAGCCCCAGCATTTT. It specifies CASNGGSNQPQHF.

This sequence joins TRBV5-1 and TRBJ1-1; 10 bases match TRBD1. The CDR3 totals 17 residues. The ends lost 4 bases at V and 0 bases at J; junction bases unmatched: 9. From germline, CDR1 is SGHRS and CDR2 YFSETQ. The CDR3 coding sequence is TGCGCCAGCAGCAACCGAGGGACAGGGGTAATGAACACTGAAGCTTTCTTT. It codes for CASSNRGTGVMNTEAFF.

The CDR3 sequence: CARSLNKTQGKPPYGYTF. The CDR3 coding sequence is TGTGCCAGAAGCTTGAACAAAACACAGGGAAAACCCCCCTATGGCTACACCTTC. The V and J genes are TRBV5-3 and TRBJ1-2; weak D call: TRBD1 (6 bases). TRBV5-3 is given ORF status, its function remaining uncertain. The V end was cut by 1 base, the J end by 4 bases, with 23 bases between. This CDR3 has 18 residues.

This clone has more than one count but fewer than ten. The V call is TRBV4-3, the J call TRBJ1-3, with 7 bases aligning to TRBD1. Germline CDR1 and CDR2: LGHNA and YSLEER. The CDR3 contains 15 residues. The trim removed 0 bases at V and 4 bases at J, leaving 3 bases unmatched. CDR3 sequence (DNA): TGCGCCAGCAGCCAAGACTGGGGACAGGGAAACACCATATATTTT. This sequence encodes CASSQDWGQGNTIYF.

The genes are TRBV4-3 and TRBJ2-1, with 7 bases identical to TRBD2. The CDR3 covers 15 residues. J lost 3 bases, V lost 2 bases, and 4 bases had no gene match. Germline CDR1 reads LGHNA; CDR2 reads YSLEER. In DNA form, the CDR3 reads TGCGCCAGCAGCCAAAGACTAGCCGTCTACAATGAGCAGTTCTTC. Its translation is CASSQRLAVYNEQFF.

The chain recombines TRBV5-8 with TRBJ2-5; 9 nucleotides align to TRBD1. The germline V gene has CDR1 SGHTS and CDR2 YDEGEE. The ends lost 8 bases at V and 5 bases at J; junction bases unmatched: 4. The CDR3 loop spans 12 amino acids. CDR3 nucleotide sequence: TGTGCCAGTTCCGGACAGGGGGAGACCCAGTACTTC. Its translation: CASSGQGETQYF.

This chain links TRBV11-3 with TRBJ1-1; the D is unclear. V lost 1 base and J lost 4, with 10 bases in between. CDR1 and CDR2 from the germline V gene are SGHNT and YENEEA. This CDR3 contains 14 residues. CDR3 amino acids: CASSLGSPGTEAFF. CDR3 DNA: TGTGCCAGCAGCTTAGGTTCGCCCGGCACTGAAGCTTTCTTT.